The 29 T cell receptor beta chains reported below all come from one sample, sequenced in a study of CD8 T cells in ankylosing spondylitis. TCRdb re-derived calls from the 5' RACE reads in MiXCR, one entry per CDR3 protein. The sample includes 250,000 to 300,000 distinct CDR3 sequences, around 20% of them seen just once. The sample consisted of blood, either unsorted or a sorted T cell fraction (not recorded which). Every receptor here comes from a male donor with ankylosing spondylitis or in good health (not recorded which).

This clonotype has just a few counts. The chain carries TRBV6-5 and TRBJ1-2; D is uncertain. V shed 2 bases and J shed 14 bases, with 15 bases lying between them. The CDR3 consists of 12 residues. Germline lookup yields CDR1 MNHEY and CDR2 SVGAGI. CDR3 in DNA: TGTGCCAGCAGTTACGGGGTGACACAGTTAACCTTC. It translates to CASSYGVTQLTF.

This clonotype was detected many times. The chain couples TRBV6-2 or TRBV6-3 to TRBJ2-3; D is perhaps TRBD1 (5 bases). Trimming shortened V by 5 bases and J by 1 base, and 13 bases separated the two germline ends. Looked up from germline, CDR1 is MNHEY and CDR2 is SVGEGT. This CDR3 is built from 15 residues. CDR3 amino acids: CASSDQGWGTDTQYF. The DNA of the CDR3 is TGTGCCAGCAGTGACCAGGGATGGGGCACAGATACGCAGTATTTT.

The chain carries TRBV20-1 and TRBJ2-3, with D perhaps matching TRBD2 (7 bases). Trimming took 6 bases from V and 2 from J, leaving 12 bases between them. This CDR3 region has 13 residues. Germline V gene sequence: CDR1 DFQATT, CDR2 SNEGSKA (reference sequence). The CDR3 loop is CSAGGGPTDTQYF. The CDR3 DNA is TGCAGTGCAGGGGGGGGCCCCACAGATACGCAGTATTTT.

The V gene is TRBV20-1, the J gene TRBJ1-4, with D possibly TRBD1 on 5 matching bases. The V end was cut by 0 bases, the J end by 4 bases, with 18 bases between. Germline V lookup: CDR1 DFQATT, CDR2 SNEGSKA (reference sequence). The CDR3 sequence is 17 residues long. The CDR3 region is CSARDIGGTSGNEKLFF. The CDR3 nucleotides read TGCAGTGCTAGAGATATTGGGGGGACCTCCGGTAATGAAAAACTGTTTTTT.

The V call is TRBV4-1, the J call TRBJ2-1, with 8 positions matching TRBD1. Germline V gene lookup returns CDR1 MGHRA and CDR2 YSYEKL. Trimming took 0 bases from V and 8 from J; bases not matched to a gene: 9. This CDR3 contains 16 residues. The CDR3, as DNA: TGCGCCAGCAGCCAAGAACGGCAGGGGGCTTCGGATGAGCAGTTCTTC. Its protein product is CASSQERQGASDEQFF.

The rearrangement links TRBV5-1 to TRBJ2-2; D assignment may be TRBD1 or TRBD2 (5 bases each). There are 15 residues in the CDR3. Germline-derived CDR1 and CDR2 are SGHRS and YFSETQ. Trimming cost V 3 bases and J 4 bases, with 13 bases left between them. The CDR3 is CASSWVWGSTGELFF. The CDR3 coding sequence is TGCGCCAGCAGCTGGGTTTGGGGGTCCACCGGGGAGCTGTTTTTT.

This clonotype was found a few times. V usage is TRBV20-1 and J usage is TRBJ1-1; D gene uncertain. This CDR3 is built from 12 residues. Germline CDR1 DFQATT, CDR2 SNEGSKA (reference sequence). The CDR3: CRAGPGNTEAFF. CDR3 in DNA: TGCAGGGCAGGACCTGGGAACACTGAAGCTTTCTTT.

The chain combines TRBV5-6 with TRBJ2-1; TRBD2 matches at 9 bases. Germline V CDR1 and CDR2: SGHDT, YYEEEE. J lost 2 bases, V lost 0 bases, and 6 bases had no gene match. CDR3 length: 17 residues. CDR3 region: CASSLAPGGGAYNEQFF. Written as DNA, the CDR3 is TGTGCCAGCAGCTTGGCCCCGGGCGGGGGGGCCTACAATGAGCAGTTCTTC.

In its sample, this clonotype was seen a few times. The V gene is TRBV28, the J gene TRBJ2-2; TRBD1 matches 8 bases. CDR3 size: 14 residues. J lost 6 bases, V lost 8 bases, and 8 bases had no gene match. CDR1 and CDR2 from the germline V gene are MDHEN and SYDVKM. As DNA, the CDR3 is TGTGCCAGCTGGCGGACAGGGTGGGCCGGGGAGCTGTTTTTT. Protein: CASWRTGWAGELFF.

This chain joins TRBV11-2 and TRBJ2-1, with 14 bases identical to TRBD2. The V segment lost 4 bases and the J segment 6 bases; nucleotides outside the gene matches: 8. The germline V gene has CDR1 SGHAT and CDR2 FQNNGV. The CDR3 is made up of 17 amino acids. The CDR3 DNA reads as TGTGCCAGCAGCTCGCGGACTAGCGGGGGGCTGGGCAATGAGCAGTTCTTC. Its translation: CASSSRTSGGLGNEQFF.

J is TRBJ1-6 and V is TRBV27; D ambiguous. Per germline, CDR1 MNHEY and CDR2 SMNVEV (reference sequence). Trimming took 6 bases from V and 6 from J, leaving 15 bases between them. This CDR3 has 15 residues. This CDR3 reads CASSPTGSTNSPLHF. The DNA for the CDR3 is TGTGCCAGCAGCCCCACGGGTTCCACTAATTCACCCCTCCACTTT.

This clonotype was recorded a few times. This chain links TRBV13 with TRBJ2-2; D unclear. The CDR3 has 16 amino acids. The V gene lost 0 bases and the J gene lost 0 bases, with 8 bases spanning the gap. CDR1 and CDR2 from the germline V gene are PRHDT and FYEKMQ (reference sequence). CDR3 bases: TGTGCCAGCAGCTTAGGGTTTGCCGCGAACACCGGGGAGCTGTTTTTT. Amino acid sequence: CASSLGFAANTGELFF.

A few counts support this clonotype. V gene TRBV6-5 combines with J gene TRBJ2-2; TRBD2 matches 8 bases. The length of the CDR3 is 17 residues. Trimming at V came to 0 bases and at J to 2 bases, leaving 5 bases not matched to a gene. Germline V CDR1 and CDR2: MNHEY, SVGAGI. For the CDR3, the DNA is TGTGCCAGCAGTTACTCGCCTAGCGGGTTCAACACCGGGGAGCTGTTTTTT. Translation: CASSYSPSGFNTGELFF.

This chain uses TRBV11-2 with TRBJ2-5; 7 bases map to TRBD1. CDR3 length equals 15 residues. After removal of 1 base from V and 1 base from J, the junction contained 3 bases not matched to a gene. Germline lookup yields CDR1 SGHAT and CDR2 FQNNGV. CDR3 sequence (DNA): TGTGCCAGCAGCTTAGCACAGGGGCGCCAAGAGACCCAGTACTTC. This encodes CASSLAQGRQETQYF.

The V gene is TRBV5-6, the J gene TRBJ2-2, with D perhaps matching TRBD1 (6 bases). The ends were cut back, 0 bases at V and 2 bases at J, with 11 bases in the middle. There are 16 residues in the CDR3. Germline loops: CDR1 SGHDT, CDR2 YYEEEE. The CDR3 DNA reads TGTGCCAGCAGCTTGGGGCGACAGGTTAACACCGGGGAGCTGTTTTTT. It is translated as CASSLGRQVNTGELFF.

This clonotype has just one count. The chain employs TRBV27 and TRBJ1-1; tentative D call: TRBD1 (6 bases). V dropped 5 bases and J dropped 6 bases, with 16 bases sitting between them. Germline lookup yields CDR1 MNHEY and CDR2 SMNVEV (reference sequence). The CDR3 has 14 residues. In DNA form, the CDR3 reads TGTGCCAGCAGTCCAATCGCAGGGGTCCCTGAAGCTTTCTTT. It specifies CASSPIAGVPEAFF.

The chain uses TRBV7-3 and TRBJ2-5; D gene uncertain. The CDR3 is 14 amino acids. CDR1 and CDR2 (germline): SGHTA, FQGTGA. The V gene lost 5 bases and the J gene lost 7 bases, with 17 bases spanning the gap. The CDR3 sequence: CASSPTTDFGTQYF. The CDR3 DNA reads as TGTGCCAGCAGCCCGACAACAGATTTTGGGACCCAGTACTTC.

V and J are TRBV12-3 or TRBV12-4 and TRBJ1-1, with 8 bases that match TRBD1. J lost 4 bases, V lost 6 bases, and 7 bases had no gene match. The CDR3 is made up of 14 amino acids. The CDR3 DNA reads as TGTGCCAGCAGCCCAACAGGGGGGAGCACTGAAGCTTTCTTT. It encodes CASSPTGGSTEAFF.

The gene calls are TRBV29-1 and TRBJ2-4; D is undetermined. The CDR3 runs 12 residues. CDR1 and CDR2 from the germline V gene are SQVTM and ANQGSEA. Trimming removed 6 bases at V and 1 base at J, with 7 bases between. The CDR3 DNA follows: TGCAGCGTCGGAGCGGCCAAAAACATTCAGTACTTC. This encodes CSVGAAKNIQYF.

Many counts were recorded for this clonotype. This chain connects TRBV10-3 to TRBJ1-2, with D unresolved. Trimming left V 3 bases short and J 8 bases short, with 7 bases between. The germline V gene encodes CDR1 ENHRY and CDR2 SYGVKD. The CDR3 runs to 11 residues. The CDR3 spells CAISDVGGYTF. CDR3 sequence (DNA): TGTGCCATCAGTGACGTAGGGGGCTACACCTTC.

There are a few counts of this clonotype. The chain uses TRBV12-3 or TRBV12-4 and TRBJ1-2; 9 bases align to TRBD1. J was trimmed by 5 bases and V by 6 bases; bases with no gene match: 10. This CDR3 spans 15 amino acids. CDR3 in DNA: TGTGCCAGCAGCGTACAGGGGGCGCAGGTTTATGGCTACACCTTC. It yields the protein CASSVQGAQVYGYTF.

The chain recombines TRBV3-1 with TRBJ1-6, with D unresolved. Trimming took off 6 bases at V and 9 bases at J, with 9 bases between the two ends. Germline loops: CDR1 LGHDT, CDR2 YNNKEL (reference sequence). This CDR3 region has 12 residues. Here the CDR3 DNA reads TGTGCCAGCAGGGAAGCTGGTTCACCCCTCCACTTT. Amino acids: CASREAGSPLHF.

Turning to this clonotype: This may stem from a read error, because a much larger clone lies one nucleotide away. The chain is built from TRBV29-1 and TRBJ1-2, with D possibly matching TRBD1 (5 bases). Germline V gives CDR1 SQVTM, CDR2 ANQGSEA. CDR3 length equals 11 residues. The CDR3 DNA reads as TGCAGCGTTTGGGGGTCTGATGGCCACACCTTC. Translation: CSVWGSDGHTF.

The V and J genes are TRBV27 and TRBJ2-1, with no clear D. V gave up 5 bases and J gave up 0 bases, with 11 bases separating them. Germline V lookup: CDR1 MNHEY, CDR2 SMNVEV (reference sequence). This CDR3 is built from 15 residues. CDR3 nucleotide sequence: TGTGCCAGCAGTCCTACAGCCTTCTCCTACAATGAGCAGTTCTTC. As protein: CASSPTAFSYNEQFF.

This clonotype was counted ten times or more. The V and J genes are TRBV5-6 and TRBJ2-3; 9 bases align to TRBD2. In germline, CDR1 is SGHDT, CDR2 YYEEEE. J lost 3 bases, V lost 1 base, and 3 bases had no gene match. This CDR3 region has 15 residues. The CDR3 loop reads CASSLSLAGTDTQYF. CDR3 DNA sequence: TGTGCCAGCAGCTTGAGTCTAGCGGGAACAGATACGCAGTATTTT.

There are a few counts of this clonotype. The chain recombines TRBV11-2 with TRBJ2-5; no clear D. Trimming took off 4 bases at V and 5 bases at J, with 14 bases between the two ends. The CDR3 covers 14 residues. The germline V gene encodes CDR1 SGHAT and CDR2 FQNNGV. DNA for the CDR3: TGTGCCAGCAGCTCTATATCCACGTCGGAGACCCAGTACTTC. This sequence encodes CASSSISTSETQYF. Supplemented by reference TRBV11-2 and TRBJ2-5, the full variable domain reads EAGVAQSPRYKIIEKRQSVAFWCNPISGHATLYWYQQILGQGPKLLIQFQNNGVVDDSQLPKDRFSAERLKGVDSTLKIQPAKLEDSAVYLCASSSISTSETQYFGPGTRLLVL.

The chain couples TRBV5-5 to TRBJ2-7; 10 bases match TRBD1. Germline loops: CDR1 SGHKS, CDR2 YYEKEE (reference sequence). The CDR3 is 15 amino acids. The V and J ends lost 3 bases and 3 bases, in that order; junction bases with no gene match: 6. This CDR3 reads CASSSRTGGVYEQYV. In nucleotides, the CDR3 is TGTGCCAGCAGCTCAAGGACAGGGGGTGTCTACGAGCAGTACGTC.

This clonotype has just a few counts. The chain combines TRBV5-1 with TRBJ2-5; D is possibly TRBD1 or TRBD2 (5 bases each). Germline loops: CDR1 SGHRS, CDR2 YFSETQ. V was pared by 4 bases and J by 3 bases, with 16 bases between. The CDR3 extends over 15 amino acids. CDR3 loop: CASSVGTGTKETQYF. CDR3 nucleotides: TGCGCCAGCAGCGTAGGAACCGGGACGAAAGAGACCCAGTACTTC.

This clonotype showed up just a few times. The rearrangement links TRBV28 to TRBJ2-3; weak D call: TRBD2 (6 bases). Germline V gene lookup returns CDR1 MDHEN and CDR2 SYDVKM. The CDR3 runs to 19 residues. V was trimmed by 6 bases and J by 0 bases, leaving 25 bases between them. CDR3 bases: TGTGCCAGCAGCCCGGGACTGATTAGCACGGGCGGTAGCACAGATACGCAGTATTTT. It is translated as CASSPGLISTGGSTDTQYF.